The rows below give T cell receptor beta chains drawn from one sample of a study of shared clonotypes between healthy human individuals. The assay was immunoSEQ multiplex PCR, and TCRdb's table has in-frame clones only and misses some. Seen here are some 2 million clones, about 95% observed once, and the top ten hold 0.85% to 1.2%. The specimen sequenced was naive CD8+ T cells sorted from blood. These receptors were collected from a man aged 18-30 years in good health. CDR3s include the opening cysteine and the closing phenylalanine or tryptophan. A D gene is named only where the DNA matches it firmly. Some rows mark clone size as missing; the rest say once, few, many or name a class of expanded clone.

>-|TRBD1|TRBV6-6|TRBJ1-1
TGTGCCAGCAGTACCGACAGGGGGCTGGGCACTGAAGCTTTCTTT
CASSTDRGLGTEAFF
>-|TRBD2|TRBV9|TRBJ2-1
TGTGCCAGCAGCGTCTTCATAGCGGGACATAATGAGCAGTTCTTC
CASSVFIAGHNEQFF
>once|-|TRBV6-6|TRBJ2-7
TGTGCCAGCAGCCTCGGGGTAGGGCACGACGAGCAGTACTTC
CASSLGVGHDEQYF
>-|TRBD2|TRBV7-9|TRBJ2-3
TGTGCCAGCAGTTCGCAACTAGCGGATGGCCCAGATACGCAGTATTTT
CASSSQLADGPDTQYF
>-|-|TRBV7-9|TRBJ1-6
TGTGCCAGCAGCTACAGAGACTATAATTCACCCCTCCACTTT
CASSYRDYNSPLHF
>-|TRBD2|TRBV6-5|TRBJ2-3
TGTGCCAGCAGTTACTCGAATAGCGGGAGCACAGATACGCAGTATTTT
CASSYSNSGSTDTQYF
>-|-|TRBV9|TRBJ1-4
TGTGCCAGCAGCGTAGAGGCAGGGTGGGGTTCTAATGAAAAACTGTTTTTT
CASSVEAGWGSNEKLFF
>-|-|TRBV11-2|TRBJ2-5
TGTGCCAGCACCCTTTTAGAAGGGACCCAGTACTTC
CASTLLEGTQYF
>-|-|TRBV13|TRBJ2-7
TGTGCCAGCACCCTGGGGCCTTCCGCCTACGAGCAGTACTTC
CASTLGPSAYEQYF
>-|-|TRBV19|TRBJ2-1
TGTGCCAGTAGTATCATGGCAGGGATAAACTACGATGAGCAGTTCTTC
CASSIMAGINYDEQFF
>-|-|TRBV7-9|TRBJ1-2
TGTGCCAGCAGCCCCTCGGGGGCGGTTTATGGCTACACCTTC
CASSPSGAVYGYTF
>once|-|TRBV7-6|TRBJ2-3
TGTGCCAGCAGCTTTGAACCCACGAGGACAGATACGCAGTATTTT
CASSFEPTRTDTQYF
>-|-|TRBV7-2|TRBJ2-7
TGTGCCAGCGCCCTGGGAAAGACCTACGAGCAGTACTTC
CASALGKTYEQYF
>-|TRBD2|TRBV7-2|TRBJ2-1
TGTGCCAGCCGCCCGACACTAGCGGCCCAAAGGAATGAGCAGTTCTTC
CASRPTLAAQRNEQFF
>once|-|TRBV6-1|TRBJ1-5
TGTGCCAGCAGTGAAAGAGGCGATAGCAATCAGCCCCAGCATTTT
CASSERGDSNQPQHF
>-|TRBD2|TRBV30|TRBJ2-1
TGTGCCTGGAGCGGGGGACTAGCCCATGAGCAGTTCTTC
CAWSGGLAHEQFF
>once|TRBD2|TRBV9|TRBJ2-1
TGTGCCAGCAGCGTAGAAACTAGCGGGAGTAATGAGCAGTTCTTC
CASSVETSGSNEQFF
>-|-|TRBV29-1|TRBJ1-2
TGCAGCGTCCTCCCTACTGACCTACTCTATGGCTACACCTTC
CSVLPTDLLYGYTF
>-|-|TRBV2|TRBJ2-7
TGTGCCAGCAGTGAGTCCCTGGGGGTTTCCTACGAGCAGTACTTC
CASSESLGVSYEQYF
>-|-|TRBV9|TRBJ1-1
TGTGCCAGCAGCATATCGGGACAGAACACTGAAGCTTTCTTT
CASSISGQNTEAFF
>-|-|TRBV7-6|TRBJ2-5
TGTGCCAGCAGCCCAGGCTTGGCACAAGAGACCCAGTACTTC
CASSPGLAQETQYF
>-|-|TRBV28|TRBJ2-7
TGTGCCAGCAGTTTAGAGACAGGGGAACGGCGGGGGTCGTACGAGCAGTACTTC
CASSLETGERRGSYEQYF
>-|-|TRBV2|TRBJ2-7
TGTGCCAGCATTGCACAGCTAACCTACGAGCAGTACTTC
CASIAQLTYEQYF
>-|-|TRBV19|TRBJ1-2
TGTGCCAGTTCTCAGGGGACTGGCTACACCTTC
CASSQGTGYTF
>-|TRBD1|TRBV15|TRBJ2-1
TGTGCCACCAGCGGGGAAGACAGGGATGGGTCAGATGAGCAGTTCTTC
CATSGEDRDGSDEQFF
>-|-|TRBV13|TRBJ2-6
TGTGCCAGCAGCTCTACAGGCTCTGGGGCCAACGTCCTGACTTTC
CASSSTGSGANVLTF
>once|TRBD2|TRBV27|TRBJ2-3
TGTGCCAGCAGTCCTAGCGGGGGGGAGATCACAGATACGCAGTATTTT
CASSPSGGEITDTQYF